These 24 T cell receptor beta chains originate from one sample sequenced in a study of monozygotic twins with cystic fibrosis. Clones were sequenced by immunoSEQ multiplex PCR, and TCRdb holds only the in-frame ones, with some missing. Of around 26,000 clones listed, approximately 96% are singletons. Sequenced input: blood. These receptors were obtained from a girl aged 2-10 years with cystic fibrosis.

This sequence joins TRBV25-1 and TRBJ2-3; D is undetermined. The CDR3 is 13 residues long. The V gene lost 3 bases and the J gene lost 4 bases, with 8 bases spanning the gap. The germline V gene has CDR1 MGHDK and CDR2 SYGVNS. The CDR3 nucleotides are TGTGCCAGCAGTGAGGTATTCGCAGATACGCAGTATTTT. Translating gives CASSEVFADTQYF. The whole variable domain, filled in from reference TRBV25-1 and TRBJ2-3, reads EADIYQTPRYLVIGTGKKITLECSQTMGHDKMYWYQQDPGMELHLIHYSYGVNSTEKGDLSSESTVSRIRTEHFPLTLESARPSHTSQYLCASSEVFADTQYFGPGTRLTVL.

The gene calls are TRBV25-1 and TRBJ1-4, with D possibly TRBD1 on 6 matching bases. Trimming pared 3 bases from V and 8 bases from J, leaving 13 bases between. Germline CDR1 is MGHDK and CDR2 is SYGVNS. CDR3 length equals 14 residues. In DNA form, the CDR3 reads TGTGCCAGCAGTGACGACAGGAAGAAGGAAAAACTGTTTTTT. It is translated as CASSDDRKKEKLFF.

The chain joins TRBV30 to TRBJ1-5, with unresolved D. Trimming took 4 bases from V and 2 from J, leaving 9 bases between them. CDR1 is GTSNPN, CDR2 SVGIG, per germline (reference sequence). The CDR3 runs to 13 residues. The DNA for the CDR3 is TGTGCCTGGAAAGGCCACCGCAATCAGCCCCAGCATTTT. Translation gives CAWKGHRNQPQHF.

The genes are TRBV4-1 and TRBJ1-5; the D gene is possibly TRBD1 (5 bases). The CDR3 runs to 16 residues. The germline V gene encodes CDR1 MGHRA and CDR2 YSYEKL. V gave up 0 bases and J gave up 9 bases, with 18 bases separating them. CDR3 in DNA: TGCGCCAGCAGCCAAGACAGGCAGATATTCCAGGGGCCCCAGCATTTT. Translation gives CASSQDRQIFQGPQHF.

The V and J genes are TRBV28 and TRBJ2-2; D not certain. V gave up 6 bases and J gave up 8 bases, with 7 bases separating them. The CDR3 runs 11 residues. The V gene's germline CDR1 is MDHEN and CDR2 SYDVKM. The CDR3 DNA sequence: TGTGCCAGCAGCCCTAGGGGGGAGCTGTTTTTT. Protein product: CASSPRGELFF.

This chain connects TRBV5-6 to TRBJ2-3; no firm D call. The CDR3 sequence is 15 residues long. The V end lost 0 bases, the J end lost 2 bases, and 10 bases lay between the germline ends. From germline, CDR1 is SGHDT and CDR2 YYEEEE. The CDR3 here is CASSLGGPFTDTQYF. CDR3 bases: TGTGCCAGCAGCTTGGGAGGCCCCTTCACAGATACGCAGTATTTT.

The chain is built from TRBV7-8 and TRBJ2-5; perhaps TRBD1 as D (6 bases). The CDR3 spans 14 residues. Trimming shortened V by 2 bases and J by 1 base, and 8 bases separated the two germline ends. In germline, CDR1 is SGHVS, CDR2 FQNEAQ. The CDR3, as DNA: TGTGCCAGCAGCTTACAGGGGATCCAAGAGACCCAGTACTTC. It yields the protein CASSLQGIQETQYF. Variable domain in full (rest from reference TRBV7-8 and TRBJ2-5): GAGVSQSPRYKVAKRGQDVALRCDPISGHVSLFWYQQALGQGPEFLTYFQNEAQLDKSGLPSDRFFAERPEGSVSTLKIQRTQQEDSAVYLCASSLQGIQETQYFGPGTRLLVL.

The chain uses TRBV5-4 and TRBJ2-6; TRBD2 aligns across 7 bases. The CDR3 consists of 19 residues. The V gene end was trimmed by 3 bases and the J gene end by 0 bases; junction bases not matched to a gene: 12. The germline gives CDR1 SGHNT, CDR2 YYREEE (reference sequence). The CDR3 protein is CASSYNGVAGSSGANVLTF. CDR3 nucleotide sequence: TGTGCCAGCAGCTACAACGGGGTAGCGGGTTCCTCTGGGGCCAACGTCCTGACTTTC.

The chain links TRBV6-5 to TRBJ2-1, with TRBD2 identical over 8 bases. This CDR3 spans 13 amino acids. The germline CDR1 and CDR2 sequences are MNHEY and SVGAGI. J gave up 12 bases and V 6 bases, and 10 bases lay outside the gene matches. The DNA for the CDR3 is TGTGCCAGCAGCCAGCATCTCCGGGGGGGGCAGTTCTTC. Amino acids: CASSQHLRGGQFF.

The J gene is TRBJ1-5, the V gene TRBV30, with D tentatively TRBD1 (6 bases). Trimming pared 2 bases from V and 1 base from J, leaving 12 bases between. Germline assignment: CDR1 GTSNPN and CDR2 SVGIG (reference sequence). The CDR3 spans 15 residues. CDR3 residues: CAWSSYRESNQPQHF. The CDR3 coding sequence is TGTGCCTGGAGTTCTTACAGGGAAAGCAATCAGCCCCAGCATTTT.

This chain connects TRBV9 to TRBJ1-1; no firm D call. The germline CDR1 and CDR2 sequences are SGDLS and YYNGEE. With 0 bases removed from V and 5 bases from J, the gap between germline ends came to 8 bases. The CDR3 spans 13 residues. Here the CDR3 reads CASSVGGDTEAFF. The CDR3 region has the DNA TGTGCCAGCAGCGTAGGGGGAGATACTGAAGCTTTCTTT.

The CDR3 DNA follows: TGTGCCAGCAGGGACAGGGACTACACAGATACGCAGTATTTT. Amino acids: CASRDRDYTDTQYF. J is TRBJ2-3 and V is TRBV11-2; tentative D call: TRBD1 (8 bases). The V end lost 6 bases, the J end lost 2 bases, and 12 bases lay between the germline ends. The CDR3 spans 14 residues. CDR1 and CDR2 from the germline V gene are SGHAT and FQNNGV.

This chain uses TRBV28 with TRBJ1-1, with no clear D. Deletions cut 3 bases from V and 7 bases from J, with 3 bases between. Germline V lookup: CDR1 MDHEN, CDR2 SYDVKM. The CDR3 runs 10 residues. The CDR3 here is CASSFGEAFF. The CDR3, as DNA: TGTGCCAGCAGTTTTGGTGAAGCTTTCTTT.

The chain links TRBV6-4 to TRBJ2-1; the match to TRBD2 covers 16 bases. The germline V gene has CDR1 MRHNA and CDR2 SNTAGT. After removal of 6 bases from V and 2 bases from J, the junction contained 7 bases not matched to a gene. The CDR3 is made up of 18 amino acids. As DNA, the CDR3 is TGTGCCAGCAGGGCCGGGACTAGCGGGAGGGCCACCTACAATGAGCAGTTCTTC. Translated, it gives CASRAGTSGRATYNEQFF.

This chain links TRBV7-9 with TRBJ1-4; a possible D gene is TRBD1 (6 bases). The CDR3 has 14 residues. V was cut by 0 bases and J by 8 bases, with 10 bases left in between. Germline CDR1 and CDR2: SEHNR and FQNEAQ (reference sequence). The CDR3 reads CASSLAKGGEKLFF. CDR3 in DNA: TGTGCCAGCAGCTTAGCGAAAGGGGGAGAAAAACTGTTTTTT.

This clone showed up just once. The rearrangement uses TRBV7-9 and TRBJ2-7, with D possibly being TRBD1 or TRBD2 (5 bases each). In germline, CDR1 is SEHNR, CDR2 FQNEAQ (reference sequence). Between the trimmed V and J ends, which lost 5 bases and 0 bases, there was a span of 11 bases. The CDR3 covers 14 residues. The CDR3 bases are TGTGCCAGCAGCGGGACGGGTAGCTCCTACGAGCAGTACTTC. Protein product: CASSGTGSSYEQYF.

This chain joins TRBV7-9 and TRBJ2-5; D is uncertain. Per the germline V gene, CDR1 is SEHNR and CDR2 is FQNEAQ (reference sequence). V lost 2 bases, J lost 1 base, and 8 bases lay in between. CDR3 size: 14 residues. This CDR3 reads CASSLTDPQETQYF. The CDR3 nucleotides are TGTGCCAGCAGCTTAACGGACCCCCAAGAGACCCAGTACTTC.

In DNA form, the CDR3 reads TGCAGCGTTGAGGGGGAGGGGAACTACGAGCAGTACTTC. It yields the protein CSVEGEGNYEQYF. The chain has TRBV29-1 and TRBJ2-7; 7 positions agree with TRBD2. The CDR3 has 13 residues. Germline V gene data show CDR1 as SQVTM and CDR2 as ANQGSEA. After removal of 3 bases from V and 3 bases from J, the junction contained 5 bases not matched to a gene.

The CDR3 nucleotides read TGTGCCAGCAGCCTACGAATAGCGGGAAATCCTTTGTACGAGCAGTACTTC. This translates into CASSLRIAGNPLYEQYF. This chain connects TRBV4-2 to TRBJ2-7; the match to TRBD2 covers 8 bases. There are 17 residues in the CDR3. In germline, CDR1 is LGHNA, CDR2 YNFKEQ. V trimming: 4 bases; J trimming: 4 bases; junction bases outside the gene matches: 15.

V gene TRBV11-2 combines with J gene TRBJ2-1; no clear D gene. The CDR3 totals 14 residues. V lost 7 bases, J lost 10 bases, and 20 bases lay in between. CDR1 and CDR2 from the germline V gene are SGHAT and FQNNGV. The CDR3 sequence is CASTQPTGLGEQFF. CDR3 in DNA: TGTGCCAGCACCCAACCCACTGGGCTAGGGGAGCAGTTCTTC.

This clone appeared once. The J gene is TRBJ2-1, the V gene TRBV28; 7 positions match TRBD1. This CDR3 spans 14 amino acids. The germline CDR1 and CDR2 sequences are MDHEN and SYDVKM. After removal of 4 bases from V and 5 bases from J, the junction contained 5 bases not matched to a gene. The CDR3 reads CASSWDSTDNEQFF. CDR3 nucleotides: TGTGCCAGCAGTTGGGACAGTACAGACAATGAGCAGTTCTTC.

The chain employs TRBV9 and TRBJ2-7; 7 bases match TRBD1. V was pared by 4 bases and J by 4 bases, with 11 bases of the junction left unmatched. The CDR3 has 15 residues. Germline lookup yields CDR1 SGDLS and CDR2 YYNGEE. The CDR3 here is CASSKGAGTAYEQYF. DNA for the CDR3: TGTGCCAGCAGCAAAGGAGCCGGGACAGCGTACGAGCAGTACTTC. Based on the CDR3 plus reference TRBV9 and TRBJ2-7, the full variable domain is DSGVTQTPKHLITATGQRVTLRCSPRSGDLSVYWYQQSLDQGLQFLIQYYNGEERAKGNILERFSAQQFPDLHSELNLSSLELGDSALYFCASSKGAGTAYEQYFGPGTRLTVT.

The chain combines TRBV5-1 with TRBJ2-3, with a possible D match to TRBD2 (6 bases). The CDR3 covers 15 residues. The V gene's germline CDR1 is SGHRS and CDR2 YFSETQ. V dropped 8 bases and J dropped 4 bases, with 20 bases sitting between them. CDR3 DNA: TGCGCCAGTAGAACCCTGGAGGGGCCGGCAGATACGCAGTATTTT. Protein product: CASRTLEGPADTQYF. Filled out from reference TRBV5-1 and TRBJ2-3, the complete variable domain reads KAGVTQTPRYLIKTRGQQVTLSCSPISGHRSVSWYQQTPGQGLQFLFEYFSETQRNKGNFPGRFSGRQFSNSRSEMNVSTLELGDSALYLCASRTLEGPADTQYFGPGTRLTVL.

The V and J genes are TRBV6-6 and TRBJ1-1; weak D call: TRBD1 (5 bases). The germline gives CDR1 MNHNY, CDR2 SVGAGI (reference sequence). V was trimmed by 6 bases and J by 8 bases, leaving 13 bases between them. The CDR3 loop spans 12 amino acids. This chain's CDR3 is CASSLPGGEAFF. The DNA for the CDR3 is TGTGCCAGCAGCCTCCCTGGGGGGGAAGCTTTCTTT.